This entry is about one TCR beta chain. A few counts support this clone. Which antigen it targets is not known. No base qualities exist here, and no much larger clone lies one base off it. The entry originates in a study of blood T cell repertoires in COVID-19 (dated by TCRdb to 2018 to 2021). Notes on the research overall: Collaborator samples came from the United States, Italy and Spain and covered acute and convalescent phases of COVID-19. The sample metadata nearly always contained a de-identified subject ID, COVID-19 status, age in years and sex. Where HLA class I and class II types were available, the types were taken from metadata supplied by the sample provider, not from assay-based typing. The prospective study material was composed of cDNA or gDNA derived from T cells, B-cell-depleted T cells, or PBMCs. The samples were drawn from the first 160 participants of the ongoing ImmuneRACE study and from more than 1,000 subjects provided by 6 global collaborators. Subjects who had been exposed to COVID-19, were actively infected with it, or had recovered from it provided the deeply sampled blood TCRbeta repertoires that made up the dataset. The repertoires were made available in a free public database intended to serve as a resource for research on the immune response to SARS-CoV-2. The paper's findings and limits, for the study overall: The quantity of clinical and demographic metadata differed by source and by participant and was supplied without curation.

In the prospective study, participants were roughly 18 to 90 years old, resided in about two dozen geographic areas of the United States, and were enrolled through a virtual design. To assign participants to cohorts, the prospective study relied on clinical history that participants themselves reported in a screening survey and a study questionnaire. Recovered participants in ImmuneRACE Cohort 3 were defined as having two consecutive negative NP/OP PCR tests, clearance from a healthcare professional, or resolution of symptoms. In the prospective study, mobile phlebotomists collected whole blood, serum and a nasopharyngeal or oropharyngeal swab from each participant. Prospective study participants could optionally give additional blood draws and questionnaires over an approximately 2-month period. Before DNA extraction, prospective study blood samples were shipped either frozen or at room temperature.

TCRbeta CDR3 regions were amplified from genomic DNA using the immunoSEQ Assay, a bias-controlled multiplex PCR. Processing in the source paper ran as follows. Nucleated cell counts per sample were estimated from amplification of reference gene primers within the assay. To quantify the absolute abundance of each unique TCRbeta CDR3 rearrangement, sequence reads were collapsed and filtered. Productive Simpson clonality was computed per sample as the square root of Simpson's diversity index over productive rearrangements. TCRdb retrieved this table from immuneACCESS and kept in-frame rearrangements only. Not all clones are present; in checked studies, unresolved V genes account for under half, and no reason is known for the remainder. From that table come the V and J calls and clone size; the DNA was used to work out D and trimming. A total of some 400,000 clones appear in this sample, roughly nine tenths of them only once. The top ten hold more than 0.95% of the sample.

The receptor comes from a man under 40 who had recovered from COVID-19. Sequencing was carried out using PBMCs or T cells enriched from blood (not recorded which).

Read as DNA, the sequence is TGTGCCAGCAGTATCGGGACAGAGCAGTACTTC. This codes for CASSIGTEQYF. Rearrangement joined TRBV28 to TRBJ2-7; a weak D assignment points to TRBD1 (6 bases agree). Taken from cysteine to phenylalanine, the CDR3 has 11 residues. The DNA shown is the 33-base CDR3, in frame from base 1. V loses 5 bases, J loses 7 bases, and the germline ends lie 9 bases apart. The germline V gene gives CDR1 as MDHEN and CDR2 as SYDVKM.